The 18 T cell receptor beta chains listed next were all sequenced from one sample in a study of blood T cell repertoires in COVID-19. Clones were read by immunoSEQ multiplex PCR, and TCRdb kept only the in-frame ones, dropping some. Here the sample spans hundreds of thousands of clones, roughly nine tenths being singletons. Sequenced: PBMCs or T cells enriched from blood (not recorded which). The receptors shown here come from a woman in her 40s who had recovered from COVID-19.

The gene calls are TRBV15 and TRBJ2-7, with 7 positions matching TRBD1. Germline CDR1 reads LNHNV; CDR2 reads YYDKDF (reference sequence). The trim removed 5 bases at V and 3 bases at J, leaving 1 base unmatched. This CDR3 has 12 amino acids. The CDR3 loop reads CATSGDSYEQYF. The CDR3 DNA reads as TGTGCCACCAGCGGGGACAGCTACGAGCAGTACTTC.

This rearrangement joins TRBV6-5 to TRBJ2-1; no clear D. The V end lost 5 bases, the J end lost 5 bases, and 7 bases lay between the germline ends. Germline CDR1 MNHEY, CDR2 SVGAGI. CDR3 size: 12 residues. Here the CDR3 reads CASSRANNEQFF. CDR3 DNA sequence: TGTGCCAGCAGTCGAGCGAACAATGAGCAGTTCTTC.

This clone was counted a few times. V gene TRBV5-1 combines with J gene TRBJ2-7; 9 bases are a match to TRBD1. The germline V gene has CDR1 SGHRS and CDR2 YFSETQ. The ends lost 5 bases at V and 7 bases at J; junction bases unmatched: 10. CDR3 size: 14 residues. The CDR3 is CASRPEGTGREQYF. DNA for the CDR3: TGCGCCAGCAGACCCGAAGGGACAGGGCGTGAGCAGTACTTC.

The rearrangement uses TRBV21-1 and TRBJ2-5; the table gives TRBD2 as D, unverified against the DNA. TRBV21-1 is marked as a pseudogene. The length of the CDR3 is 14 residues. CDR3 region: CASSTGGRAETQYF. As DNA, the CDR3 is TGTGCCAGCAGCACTGGAGGGCGGGCAGAGACCCAGTACTTC.

This chain joins TRBV28 and TRBJ1-5, with D tentatively TRBD1 (6 bases). Trimming stripped 7 bases from V and 3 bases from J, with 16 bases between. The germline V gene encodes CDR1 MDHEN and CDR2 SYDVKM. The CDR3 is 15 amino acids. The CDR3 reads CASTLGDTPNQPQHF. In DNA form, the CDR3 reads TGTGCCAGCACATTAGGGGACACCCCCAATCAGCCCCAGCATTTT. The full variable domain, with the rest looked up from reference TRBV28 and TRBJ1-5, is DVKVTQSSRYLVKRTGEKVFLECVQDMDHENMFWYRQDPGLGLRLIYFSYDVKMKEKGDIPEGYSVSREKKERFSLILESASTNQTSMYLCASTLGDTPNQPQHFGDGTRLSIL.

There are a few counts of this clone. V usage is TRBV28 and J usage is TRBJ1-1, with D maybe TRBD1 (5 bases). Germline values: CDR1 MDHEN, CDR2 SYDVKM. With 7 bases removed from V and 8 bases from J, the gap between germline ends came to 20 bases. This CDR3 has 14 amino acids. CDR3 DNA: TGTGCCAGCATCCCTGAGGGAGGGACTGAGGAAGCTTTCTTT. Protein product: CASIPEGGTEEAFF.

This chain uses TRBV7-2 with TRBJ1-3; possibly TRBD1 for D (5 bases). V shed 1 base and J shed 4 bases, with 14 bases lying between them. The germline V gene has CDR1 SGHTA and CDR2 FQGNSA. The CDR3 length is 16 residues. The CDR3 reads CASSLGVPRGGNTIYF. In DNA, the CDR3 is TGTGCCAGCAGCTTAGGAGTCCCAAGGGGAGGAAACACCATATATTTT.

The chain links TRBV6-2 or TRBV6-3 to TRBJ2-3, with TRBD2 identical over 15 bases. This CDR3 spans 18 amino acids. After removal of 4 bases from V and 1 base from J, the junction contained 6 bases not matched to a gene. In germline, CDR1 is MNHEY, CDR2 SVGEGT. CDR3 nucleotides: TGTGCCAGCAGTTCCTGGACTAGCGGGAGGGCCCGCACAGATACGCAGTATTTT. This sequence encodes CASSSWTSGRARTDTQYF.

This clone appeared once. The chain employs TRBV28 and TRBJ2-7; 7 positions agree with TRBD1. Germline CDR1 and CDR2: MDHEN and SYDVKM. The CDR3 is 14 amino acids. With 7 bases clipped from V and 7 bases from J, the junction kept 13 bases outside the gene matches. The CDR3 coding sequence is TGTGCCAGCATGACCGACAGGGTGGCAAAAGAGCAGTACTTC. The encoded protein is CASMTDRVAKEQYF.

This clone has a single count. The rearrangement joins TRBV28 to TRBJ2-1, with TRBD1 matching 7 bases. After removal of 5 bases from V and 6 bases from J, the junction contained 13 bases not matched to a gene. The CDR3 loop spans 16 amino acids. Germline V gives CDR1 MDHEN, CDR2 SYDVKM. This chain's CDR3 is CASSTTQGLGVNEQFF. CDR3 DNA: TGTGCCAGCAGTACAACACAGGGGCTCGGGGTCAATGAGCAGTTCTTC.

V and J are TRBV19 and TRBJ2-1; tentatively, D is TRBD2 (6 bases). Trimming took off 7 bases at V and 0 bases at J, with 13 bases between the two ends. Germline V gene sequence: CDR1 LNHDA, CDR2 SQIVND (reference sequence). The CDR3 sequence is 15 residues long. The CDR3 spells CASTFGSSSYNEQFF. CDR3 in DNA: TGTGCCAGTACGTTCGGGAGCAGCTCCTACAATGAGCAGTTCTTC.

The chain joins TRBV7-2 to TRBJ1-5; the D gene is possibly TRBD1 (5 bases). V lost 5 bases and J 4 bases, leaving 18 bases between the germline ends. Germline V lookup: CDR1 SGHTA, CDR2 FQGNSA. The CDR3 loop spans 16 amino acids. The CDR3 nucleotides are TGTGCCAGCAGCACCCAGCAGGGTGCGGGAAATCAGCCCCAGCATTTT. It is translated as CASSTQQGAGNQPQHF.

This clone was seen only once. This sequence joins TRBV7-3 and TRBJ1-1, with 9 bases identical to TRBD1. The J segment lost 4 bases and the V segment lost 5 bases, leaving 8 bases of the junction unmatched. Germline lookup yields CDR1 SGHTA and CDR2 FQGTGA. This CDR3 comprises 15 residues. The CDR3 reads CASSPGDRDGTEAFF. CDR3 DNA: TGTGCCAGCAGCCCCGGGGACAGGGATGGCACTGAAGCTTTCTTT.

J is TRBJ2-7 and V is TRBV24-1, with D possibly matching TRBD2 (5 bases). This CDR3 region has 15 residues. The V gene lost 7 bases and the J gene lost 0 bases, with 15 bases spanning the gap. Looked up from germline, CDR1 is KGHDR and CDR2 is SFDVKD. The CDR3 reads CATSDTRGNSYEQYF. CDR3 nucleotides: TGTGCCACCAGCGACACCCGGGGAAACTCCTACGAGCAGTACTTC.

CDR3 bases: TGTGCCAGCAGCGCGGCCACAGGCTACAATGAGCAGTTCTTC. It translates to CASSAATGYNEQFF. The V call is TRBV6-4, the J call TRBJ2-1; possible D gene TRBD1, 5 bases. Trimming took 6 bases from V and 3 from J, leaving 12 bases between them. Per germline, CDR1 MRHNA and CDR2 SNTAGT. The CDR3 totals 14 residues.

V and J are TRBV15 and TRBJ1-4; no clear D gene. With 8 bases removed from V and 4 bases from J, the gap between germline ends came to 11 bases. Germline V gene sequence: CDR1 LNHNV, CDR2 YYDKDF (reference sequence). The CDR3 covers 13 residues. The CDR3 coding sequence is TGTGCCACCGGAGACGGAAGTAATGAAAAACTGTTTTTT. Encoded protein: CATGDGSNEKLFF.

The chain uses TRBV7-2 and TRBJ2-7, with TRBD1 matching 12 bases. The CDR3 consists of 16 residues. Trimming took 5 bases from V and 2 from J; bases not matched to a gene: 7. Germline V lookup: CDR1 SGHTA, CDR2 FQGNSA. CDR3 DNA sequence: TGTGCCAGCAGCACGGCCGGGACAGGGGGCCCCTACGAGCAGTACTTC. Translated: CASSTAGTGGPYEQYF.

The chain has TRBV28 and TRBJ1-1; 8 positions agree with TRBD1. V shed 6 bases, J shed 3 bases, and the junction held 9 bases outside the gene matches. CDR3 length equals 15 residues. From germline, CDR1 is MDHEN and CDR2 SYDVKM. For the CDR3, the DNA is TGTGCCAGCAGACAGGGGGGGATGTGGGACACTGAAGCTTTCTTT. This gives the protein CASRQGGMWDTEAFF. Full variable domain (outside the CDR3, taken from reference TRBV28 and TRBJ1-1): DVKVTQSSRYLVKRTGEKVFLECVQDMDHENMFWYRQDPGLGLRLIYFSYDVKMKEKGDIPEGYSVSREKKERFSLILESASTNQTSMYLCASRQGGMWDTEAFFGQGTRLTVV.